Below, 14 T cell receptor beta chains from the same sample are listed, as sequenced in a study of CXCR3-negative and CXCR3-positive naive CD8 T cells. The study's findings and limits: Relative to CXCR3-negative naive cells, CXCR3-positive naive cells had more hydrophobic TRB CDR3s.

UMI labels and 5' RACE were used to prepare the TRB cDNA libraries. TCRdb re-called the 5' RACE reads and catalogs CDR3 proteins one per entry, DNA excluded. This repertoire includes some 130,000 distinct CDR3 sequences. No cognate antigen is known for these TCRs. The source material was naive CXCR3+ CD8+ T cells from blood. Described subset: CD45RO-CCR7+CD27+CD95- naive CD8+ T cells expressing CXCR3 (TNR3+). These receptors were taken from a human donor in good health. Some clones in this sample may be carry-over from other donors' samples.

The CDR3 spells CASSQVSGGPSHNEQFF. The chain combines TRBV4-2 with TRBJ2-1; TCRdb outputs TRBD2, but without DNA this stays unchecked. The CDR3 sequence is 17 residues long. Germline values: CDR1 LGHNA, CDR2 YNFKEQ.

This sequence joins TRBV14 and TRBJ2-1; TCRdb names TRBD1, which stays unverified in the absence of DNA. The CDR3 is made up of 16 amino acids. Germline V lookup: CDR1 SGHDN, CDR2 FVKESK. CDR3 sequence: CASSPSGGLKYNEQFF.

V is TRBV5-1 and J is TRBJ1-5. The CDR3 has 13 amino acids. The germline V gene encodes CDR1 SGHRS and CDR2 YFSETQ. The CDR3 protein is CASSEDPNQPQHF.

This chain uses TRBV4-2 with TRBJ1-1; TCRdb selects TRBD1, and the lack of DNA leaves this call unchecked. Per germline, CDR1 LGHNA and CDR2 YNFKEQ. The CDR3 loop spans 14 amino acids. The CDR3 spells CASSQATGGTEAFF.

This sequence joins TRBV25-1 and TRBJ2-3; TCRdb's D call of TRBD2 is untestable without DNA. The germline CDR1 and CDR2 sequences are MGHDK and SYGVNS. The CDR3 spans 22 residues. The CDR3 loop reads CASSGRNWTSGRQDSSTDTQYF.

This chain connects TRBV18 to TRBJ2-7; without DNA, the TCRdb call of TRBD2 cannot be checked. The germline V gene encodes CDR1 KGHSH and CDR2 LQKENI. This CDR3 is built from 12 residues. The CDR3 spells CASSGPPYEQYF.

CDR3 loop: CASSQPTAQTQETQYF. The chain joins TRBV23-1 to TRBJ2-5. TRBV23-1 carries the ORF label, with uncertain function. The CDR3 sequence is 16 residues long.

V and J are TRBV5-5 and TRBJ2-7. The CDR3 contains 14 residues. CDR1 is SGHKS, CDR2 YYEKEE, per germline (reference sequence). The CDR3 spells CASSLKLWRYEQYF. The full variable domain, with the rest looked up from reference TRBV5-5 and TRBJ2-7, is DAGVTQSPTHLIKTRGQQVTLRCSPISGHKSVSWYQQVLGQGPQFIFQYYEKEERGRGNFPDRFSARQFPNYSSELNVNALLLGDSALYLCASSLKLWRYEQYFGPGTRLTVT.

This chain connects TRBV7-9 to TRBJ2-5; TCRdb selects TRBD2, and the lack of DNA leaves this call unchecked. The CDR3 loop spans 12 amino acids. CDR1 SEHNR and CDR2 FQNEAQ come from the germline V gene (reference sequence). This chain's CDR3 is CASRWREETQYF.

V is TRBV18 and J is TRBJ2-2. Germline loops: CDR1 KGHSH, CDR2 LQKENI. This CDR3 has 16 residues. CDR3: CASSPIKHANTGELFF.

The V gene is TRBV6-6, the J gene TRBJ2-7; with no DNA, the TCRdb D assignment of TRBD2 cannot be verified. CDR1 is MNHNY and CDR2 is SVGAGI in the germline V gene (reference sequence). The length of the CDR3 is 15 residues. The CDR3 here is CASSTGEHSSYEQYF.

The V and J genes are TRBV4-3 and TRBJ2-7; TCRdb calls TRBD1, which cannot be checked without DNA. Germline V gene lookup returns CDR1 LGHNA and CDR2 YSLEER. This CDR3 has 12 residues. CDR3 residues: CASSQGTAEQYF.

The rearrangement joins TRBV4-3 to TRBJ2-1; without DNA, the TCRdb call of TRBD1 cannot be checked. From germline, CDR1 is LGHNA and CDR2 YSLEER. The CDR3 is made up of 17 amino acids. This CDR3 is CASSQDRTASSYNEQFF.

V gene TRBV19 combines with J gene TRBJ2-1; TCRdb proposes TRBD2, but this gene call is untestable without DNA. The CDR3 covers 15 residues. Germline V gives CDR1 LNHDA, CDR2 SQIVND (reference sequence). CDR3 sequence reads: CASSGLAGVSNEQFF. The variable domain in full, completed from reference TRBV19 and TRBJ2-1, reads DGGITQSPKYLFRKEGQNVTLSCEQNLNHDAMYWYRQDPGQGLRLIYYSQIVNDFQKGDIAEGYSVSREKKESFPLTVTSAQKNPTAFYLCASSGLAGVSNEQFFGPGTRLTVL.